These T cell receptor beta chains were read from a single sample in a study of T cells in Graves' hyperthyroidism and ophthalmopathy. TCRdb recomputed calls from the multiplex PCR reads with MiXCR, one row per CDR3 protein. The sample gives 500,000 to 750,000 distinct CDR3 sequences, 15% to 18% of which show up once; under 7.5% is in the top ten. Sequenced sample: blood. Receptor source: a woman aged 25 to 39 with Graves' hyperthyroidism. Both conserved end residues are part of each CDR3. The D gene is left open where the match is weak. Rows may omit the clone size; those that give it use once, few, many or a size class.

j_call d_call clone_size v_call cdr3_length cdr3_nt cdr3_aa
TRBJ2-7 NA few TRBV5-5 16 TGTGCCAGCAGCTTGCAATCTAGCCTATCCTCCTACGAGCAGTACTTC CASSLQSSLSSYEQYF
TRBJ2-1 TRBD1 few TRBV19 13 TGTGCCAGTAGTATAACTAGGGGGCGCGAGCAGTTCTTC CASSITRGREQFF
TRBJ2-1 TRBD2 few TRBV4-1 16 TGCGCCAGCAGCCAAGGAGCTAGCGGGCGCTACAATGAGCAGTTCTTC CASSQGASGRYNEQFF
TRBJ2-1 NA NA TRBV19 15 TGTGCCAGTAGTATAGCCTACTTCTCCTACAATGAGCAGTTCTTC CASSIAYFSYNEQFF
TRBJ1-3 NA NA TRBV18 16 TGTGCCAGCTCACCGGTGGAGGGTACCTCTGGAAACACCATATATTTT CASSPVEGTSGNTIYF
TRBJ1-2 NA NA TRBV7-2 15 TGTGCCAGCAGCTTCGACCTTACCAGTATTCTAGGCTACACCTTC CASSFDLTSILGYTF
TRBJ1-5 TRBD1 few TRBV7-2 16 TGTGCCAGCAGCTTAGTAGGGACAGGGGGTAATCAGCCCCAGCATTTT CASSLVGTGGNQPQHF
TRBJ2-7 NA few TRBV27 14 TGTGCCAGCAGGGGTGCTAGTCTCTCCTACGAGCAGTACTTC CASRGASLSYEQYF
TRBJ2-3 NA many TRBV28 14 TGTGCCAGCAGTTCCCTGGGGCAGGCAGATACGCAGTATTTT CASSSLGQADTQYF
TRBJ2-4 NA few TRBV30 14 TGTGCCTGGAGTGTCTCGGCGACCAAAAACATTCAGTACTTC CAWSVSATKNIQYF
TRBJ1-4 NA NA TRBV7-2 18 TGTGCCAGCAGCTTAGTCCCGTTAGGGGACAACGGCCGAGTAAAACTGTTTTTT CASSLVPLGDNGRVKLFF
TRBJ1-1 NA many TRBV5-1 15 TGCGCCAGCAGCTTGTTGGACAGTCTGAACACTGAAGCTTTCTTT CASSLLDSLNTEAFF
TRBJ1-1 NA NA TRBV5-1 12 TGCGCCAGCAGCTTGTTAGGGTCTGAAGCTTTCTTT CASSLLGSEAFF
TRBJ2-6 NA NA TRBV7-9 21 TGTGCCAGCAGCTTAGCGCGGGGCTCGGAGCCCCCTCTCTCTGGGGCCAACGTCCTGACTTTC CASSLARGSEPPLSGANVLTF
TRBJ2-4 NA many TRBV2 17 TGTGCCAGCAGGGAGTATACAGCGCTATTAGCCAAAAACATTCAGTACTTC CASREYTALLAKNIQYF
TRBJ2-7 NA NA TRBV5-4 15 TGTGCCAGCAGCTTGTCTGGGAGCCTCTCCTACGAGCAGTACTTC CASSLSGSLSYEQYF
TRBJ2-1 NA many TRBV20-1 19 TGCAGTGCTAGGAGGATCTATGGGGCTAGCCCTAACTCCTACAATGAGCAGTTCTTC CSARRIYGASPNSYNEQFF
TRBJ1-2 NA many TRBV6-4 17 TGTGCCAGCAGTGACCGACAGTGCTCACAGTTAAACTATGGCTACACCTTC CASSDRQCSQLNYGYTF
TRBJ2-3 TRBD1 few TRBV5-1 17 TGCGCCAGCAGCTTGACCCCCGGTGACAGGGATCAAGATACGCAGTATTTT CASSLTPGDRDQDTQYF
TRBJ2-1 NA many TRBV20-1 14 TGCAGTGCTAGAGTCTGGCAGGTCCACAATGAGCAGTTCTTC CSARVWQVHNEQFF
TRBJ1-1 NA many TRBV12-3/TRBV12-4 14 TGTGCCAGCAGTTCAGGCCGGGGGCGAGCTGAAGCTTTCTTT CASSSGRGRAEAFF
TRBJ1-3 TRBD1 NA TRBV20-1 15 TGCAGTGCTGAGACAGGGGGTTTCTCTGGAAACACCATATATTTT CSAETGGFSGNTIYF
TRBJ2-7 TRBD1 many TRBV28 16 TGTGCCAGCAGAGAACGTACAGGGGGCCCAACCTACGAGCAGTACTTC CASRERTGGPTYEQYF
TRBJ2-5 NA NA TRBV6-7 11 TGTGCCAGCAGACCCGGGTCCTGGGAGTACTTC CASRPGSWEYF
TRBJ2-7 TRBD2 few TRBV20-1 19 TGCAGTGCTAGGCCCCCCCCCCTAGCGGGAGTTTCGGATCGTTACGAGCAGTACTTC CSARPPPLAGVSDRYEQYF
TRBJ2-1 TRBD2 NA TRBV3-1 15 TGTGCCAGCAGCCAAGGGACTAGTAACTACAATGAGCAGTTCTTC CASSQGTSNYNEQFF
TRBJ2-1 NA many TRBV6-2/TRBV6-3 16 TGTGCCAGCAGAGCTAGCGGGACAGGCCTGTTCAATGAGCAGTTCTTC CASRASGTGLFNEQFF
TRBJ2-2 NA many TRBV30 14 TGTGCCTGGGGGCTGACTAGAAACACCGGGGAGCTGTTTTTT CAWGLTRNTGELFF
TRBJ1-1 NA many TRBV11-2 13 TGTGCCAGCAGCTTTTTCAGGGAAACTGAAGCTTTCTTT CASSFFRETEAFF
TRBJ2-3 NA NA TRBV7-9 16 TGTGCCAGCGGCGCCTGGGGCGGGACTAGCACAGATACGCAGTATTTT CASGAWGGTSTDTQYF
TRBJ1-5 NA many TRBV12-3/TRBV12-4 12 TGTGCCAGCAGTTCGAGTGATCAGCCCCAGCATTTT CASSSSDQPQHF
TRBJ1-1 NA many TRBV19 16 TGTGCCAGTACGATCGGGGTTATCCTATCGGACACTGAAGCTTTCTTT CASTIGVILSDTEAFF
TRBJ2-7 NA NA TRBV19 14 TGTGCCAGCCAGACATCGAGGAGCTCCTACGAGCAGTACTTC CASQTSRSSYEQYF
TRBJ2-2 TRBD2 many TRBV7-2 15 TGTGCCAGCAGCTTAGGGCTAGCGGGCACCGGGGAGCTGTTTTTT CASSLGLAGTGELFF
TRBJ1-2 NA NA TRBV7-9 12 TGTGCCAGTGGGGGCTCCTCCTATGGCTACACCTTC CASGGSSYGYTF
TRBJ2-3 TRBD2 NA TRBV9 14 TGTGCCACCTCCATAGCGGGAGGGACAGATACGCAGTATTTT CATSIAGGTDTQYF
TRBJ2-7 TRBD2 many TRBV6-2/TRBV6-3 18 TGTGCCAGCAGTTACGGTCCCCGGACTAGCGGGATCCTCTACGAGCAGTACTTC CASSYGPRTSGILYEQYF
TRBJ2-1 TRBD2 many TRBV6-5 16 TGTGCCAGCAGTTACCTAGGACTAGCGGGAGATGGTGAGCAGTTCTTC CASSYLGLAGDGEQFF
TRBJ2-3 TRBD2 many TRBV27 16 TGTGCCAGCAGTTTCCTAGCGGGAGGGCCAAGGGATACGCAGTATTTT CASSFLAGGPRDTQYF
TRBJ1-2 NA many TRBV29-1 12 TGCAGCGTTGTGGGGGCAGACTATGGCTACACCTTC CSVVGADYGYTF
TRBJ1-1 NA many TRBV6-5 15 TGTGCCAGCAGTTACCTCACGAATGGGGGCACTGAAGCTTTCTTT CASSYLTNGGTEAFF
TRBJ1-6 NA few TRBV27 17 TGTGCCAGCAGAAAAAACTTACAGGGCTTGGGGAATTCACCCCTCCACTTT CASRKNLQGLGNSPLHF
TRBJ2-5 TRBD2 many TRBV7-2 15 TGTGCCAGCAGCTTACTGGGAGCCGGGAGGGAGACCCAGTACTTC CASSLLGAGRETQYF
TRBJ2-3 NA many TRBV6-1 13 TGTGCCAGCAGTTACAGGGTTGAGGATACGCAGTATTTT CASSYRVEDTQYF
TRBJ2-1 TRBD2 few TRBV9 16 TGTGCCAGCAGCCATACCCTGGGACTAGCGGGAGGAGAGCAGTTCTTC CASSHTLGLAGGEQFF
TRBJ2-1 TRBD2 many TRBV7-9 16 TGTGCCAGCAGCTTAGTTGCGGGAGGGCCGATCAATGAGCAGTTCTTC CASSLVAGGPINEQFF
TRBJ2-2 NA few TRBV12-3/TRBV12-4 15 TGTGCCAGCAGTTTAGGGGCTAGTTTCCCCGGGGAGCTGTTTTTT CASSLGASFPGELFF
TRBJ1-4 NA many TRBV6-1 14 TGTGCCAGCATCAAGCGGGGGATTGGGGAAAAACTGTTTTTT CASIKRGIGEKLFF
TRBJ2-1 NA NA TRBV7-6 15 TGTGCCAGCAGCGTAGACCCGGGGACCTACAATGAGCAGTTCTTC CASSVDPGTYNEQFF
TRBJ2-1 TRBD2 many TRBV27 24 TGTGCCAGCAGTTTTACAGTACATCTTGGACAGGCCGGGACTAGCGGATATCGGTACAATGAGCAGTTCTTC CASSFTVHLGQAGTSGYRYNEQFF
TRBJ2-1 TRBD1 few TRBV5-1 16 TGCGCCAGCAGCTTGGGGGGGACAGACGCCTACAATGAGCAGTTCTTC CASSLGGTDAYNEQFF
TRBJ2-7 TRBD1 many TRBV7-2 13 TGTGCCAGCAGCTTTCGGACAGGGAACGAGCAGTACTTC CASSFRTGNEQYF